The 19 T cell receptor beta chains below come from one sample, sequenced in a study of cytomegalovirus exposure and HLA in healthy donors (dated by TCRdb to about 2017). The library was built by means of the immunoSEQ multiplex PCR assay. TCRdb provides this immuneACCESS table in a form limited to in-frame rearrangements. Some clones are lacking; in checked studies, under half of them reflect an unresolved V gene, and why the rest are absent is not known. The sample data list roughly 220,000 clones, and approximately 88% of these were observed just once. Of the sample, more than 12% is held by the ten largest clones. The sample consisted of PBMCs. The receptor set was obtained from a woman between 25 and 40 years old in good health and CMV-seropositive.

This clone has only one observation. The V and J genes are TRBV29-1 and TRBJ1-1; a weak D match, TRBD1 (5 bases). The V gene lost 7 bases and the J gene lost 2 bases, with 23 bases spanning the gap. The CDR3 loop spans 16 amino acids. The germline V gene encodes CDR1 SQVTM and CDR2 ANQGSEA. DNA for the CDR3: TGCAGCGCCGTGAGGGGAATACAACCATTTAACACTGAAGCTTTCTTT. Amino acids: CSAVRGIQPFNTEAFF.

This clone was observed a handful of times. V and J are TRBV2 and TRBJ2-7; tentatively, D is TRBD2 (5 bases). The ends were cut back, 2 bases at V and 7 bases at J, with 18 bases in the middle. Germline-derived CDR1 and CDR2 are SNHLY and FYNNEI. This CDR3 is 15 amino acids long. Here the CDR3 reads CASSERLADPWEQYF. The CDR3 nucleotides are TGTGCCAGCAGTGAACGGCTAGCCGACCCCTGGGAGCAGTACTTC.

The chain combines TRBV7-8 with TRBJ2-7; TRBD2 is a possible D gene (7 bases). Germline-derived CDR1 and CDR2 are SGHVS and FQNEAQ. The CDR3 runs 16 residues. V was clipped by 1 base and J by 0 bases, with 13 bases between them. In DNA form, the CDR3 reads TGTGCCAGCAGCTTAGGGGAGGGACACCCCTCCTACGAGCAGTACTTC. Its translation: CASSLGEGHPSYEQYF.

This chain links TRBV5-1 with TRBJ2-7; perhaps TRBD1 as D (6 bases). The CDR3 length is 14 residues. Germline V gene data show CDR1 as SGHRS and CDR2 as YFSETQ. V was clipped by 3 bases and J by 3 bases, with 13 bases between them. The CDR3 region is CASSSDTGFYEQYF. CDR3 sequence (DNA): TGCGCCAGCAGCTCCGATACAGGGTTCTACGAGCAGTACTTC. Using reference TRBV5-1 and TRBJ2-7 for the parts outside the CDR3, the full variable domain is KAGVTQTPRYLIKTRGQQVTLSCSPISGHRSVSWYQQTPGQGLQFLFEYFSETQRNKGNFPGRFSGRQFSNSRSEMNVSTLELGDSALYLCASSSDTGFYEQYFGPGTRLTVT.

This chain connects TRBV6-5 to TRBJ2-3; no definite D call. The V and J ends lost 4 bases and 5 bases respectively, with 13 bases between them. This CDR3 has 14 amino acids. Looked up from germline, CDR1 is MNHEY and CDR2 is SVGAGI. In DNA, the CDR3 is TGTGCCAGCAGTTCTTATCTTGGGGAAGATACGCAGTATTTT. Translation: CASSSYLGEDTQYF.

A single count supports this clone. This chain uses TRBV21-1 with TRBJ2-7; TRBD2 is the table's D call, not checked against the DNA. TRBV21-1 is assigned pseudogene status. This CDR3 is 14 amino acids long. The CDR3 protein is CASAEGSFPYEQYF. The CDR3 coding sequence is TGTGCCAGCGCAGAGGGCAGCTTCCCCTACGAGCAGTACTTC.

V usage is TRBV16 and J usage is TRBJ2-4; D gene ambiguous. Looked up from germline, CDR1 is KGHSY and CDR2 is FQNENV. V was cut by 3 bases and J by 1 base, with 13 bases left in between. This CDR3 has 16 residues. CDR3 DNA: TGTGCCAGCAGCCAGATTCAAGGAATGGCCAAAAACATTCAGTACTTC. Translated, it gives CASSQIQGMAKNIQYF.

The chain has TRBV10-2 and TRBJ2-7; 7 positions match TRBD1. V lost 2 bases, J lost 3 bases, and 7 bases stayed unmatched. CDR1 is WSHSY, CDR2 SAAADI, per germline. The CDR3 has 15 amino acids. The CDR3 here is CASSELGQLLYEQYF. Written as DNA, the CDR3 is TGCGCCAGCAGTGAGCTGGGACAGCTACTCTACGAGCAGTACTTC.

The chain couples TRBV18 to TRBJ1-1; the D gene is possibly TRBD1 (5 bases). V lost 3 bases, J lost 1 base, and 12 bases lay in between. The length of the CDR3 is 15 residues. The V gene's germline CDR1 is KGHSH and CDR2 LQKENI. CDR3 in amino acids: CASSPTSGTNTEAFF. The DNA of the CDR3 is TGTGCCAGCTCACCGACTTCCGGGACGAACACTGAAGCTTTCTTT.

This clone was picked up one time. CDR3 amino acids: CASSLGDRRGNQPQHF. The CDR3 DNA is TGTGCCAGCAGCTTAGGGGACAGGCGAGGCAATCAGCCCCAGCATTTT. V gene TRBV7-2 combines with J gene TRBJ1-5; 8 bases match TRBD1. This CDR3 contains 16 residues. Germline CDR1 and CDR2: SGHTA and FQGNSA. V was clipped by 1 base and J by 2 bases; unmatched bases: 4.

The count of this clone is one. CDR3 coding DNA: TGTGCCAGCAGCTCCCGCCCAGCGGGAACTAGGAATGAGCAGTTCTTC. Residues: CASSSRPAGTRNEQFF. The chain recombines TRBV13 with TRBJ2-1, with TRBD2 matching over 7 bases. The CDR3 has 16 amino acids. J was trimmed by 7 bases and V by 4 bases; bases with no gene match: 13. Germline loops: CDR1 PRHDT, CDR2 FYEKMQ (reference sequence). The full variable domain, in which reference TRBV13 and TRBJ2-1 provide the parts outside the CDR3, is AAGVIQSPRHLIKEKRETATLKCYPIPRHDTVYWYQQGPGQDPQFLISFYEKMQSDKGSIPDRFSAQQFSDYHSELNMSSLELGDSALYFCASSSRPAGTRNEQFFGPGTRLTVL.

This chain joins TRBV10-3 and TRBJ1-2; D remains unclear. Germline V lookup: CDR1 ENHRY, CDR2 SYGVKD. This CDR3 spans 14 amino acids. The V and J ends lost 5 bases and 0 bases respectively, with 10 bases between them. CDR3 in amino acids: CAISQSLANYGYTF. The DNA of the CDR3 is TGTGCCATCAGTCAGAGCCTAGCTAACTATGGCTACACCTTC.

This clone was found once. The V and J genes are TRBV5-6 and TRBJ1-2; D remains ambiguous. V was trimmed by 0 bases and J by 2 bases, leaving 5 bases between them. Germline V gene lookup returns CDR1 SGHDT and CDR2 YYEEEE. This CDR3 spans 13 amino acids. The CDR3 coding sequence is TGTGCCAGCAGCTTGGGACGGAACTATGGCTACACCTTC. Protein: CASSLGRNYGYTF.

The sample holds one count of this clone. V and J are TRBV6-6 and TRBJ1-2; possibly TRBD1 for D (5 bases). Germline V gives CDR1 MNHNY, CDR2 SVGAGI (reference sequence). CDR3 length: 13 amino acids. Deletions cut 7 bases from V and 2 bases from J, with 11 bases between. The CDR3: CASTLDRNYGYTF. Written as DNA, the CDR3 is TGTGCCAGCACCCTAGACAGAAACTATGGCTACACCTTC.

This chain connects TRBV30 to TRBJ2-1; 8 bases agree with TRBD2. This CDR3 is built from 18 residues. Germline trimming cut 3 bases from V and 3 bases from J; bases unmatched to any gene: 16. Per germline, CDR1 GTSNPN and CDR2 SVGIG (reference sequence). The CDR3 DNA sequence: TGTGCCTGGAGCCGGATAGCGGGACCAAGGTCGGTCTACAATGAGCAGTTCTTC. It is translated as CAWSRIAGPRSVYNEQFF.

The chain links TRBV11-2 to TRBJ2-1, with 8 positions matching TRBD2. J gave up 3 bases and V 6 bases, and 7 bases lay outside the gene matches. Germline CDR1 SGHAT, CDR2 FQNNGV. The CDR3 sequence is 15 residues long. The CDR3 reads CASRRVAGLYNEQFF. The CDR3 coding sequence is TGTGCCAGCAGGCGAGTAGCGGGACTCTACAATGAGCAGTTCTTC.

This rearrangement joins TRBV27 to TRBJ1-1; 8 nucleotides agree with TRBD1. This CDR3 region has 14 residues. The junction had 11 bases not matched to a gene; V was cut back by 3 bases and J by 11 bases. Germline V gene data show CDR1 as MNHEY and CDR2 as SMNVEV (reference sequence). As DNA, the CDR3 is TGTGCCAGCAGTTTCGACAGGGGCCGGGATTCGGCTTTCTTT. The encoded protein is CASSFDRGRDSAFF.

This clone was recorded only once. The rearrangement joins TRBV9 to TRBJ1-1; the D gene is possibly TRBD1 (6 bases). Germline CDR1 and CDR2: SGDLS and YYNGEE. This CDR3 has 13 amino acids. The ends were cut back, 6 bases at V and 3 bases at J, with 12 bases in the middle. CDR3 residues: CASTQGSDTEAFF. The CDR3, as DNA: TGTGCCAGCACACAGGGATCGGACACTGAAGCTTTCTTT.

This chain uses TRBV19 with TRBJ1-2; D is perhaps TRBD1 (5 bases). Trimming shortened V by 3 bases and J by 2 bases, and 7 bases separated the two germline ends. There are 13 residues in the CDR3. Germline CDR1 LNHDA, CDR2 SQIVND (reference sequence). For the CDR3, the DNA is TGTGCCAGTAGTATCGAGGGGAACTATGGCTACACCTTC. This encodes CASSIEGNYGYTF.